This T cell receptor (beta chain) was observed in a study of T-cell reconstitution after alpha-beta-depleted transplantation in children. This CDR3 region has 14 residues. Germline V CDR1 and CDR2: SGHRS, YFSETQ. The trim removed 4 bases at V and 5 bases at J, leaving 5 bases unmatched. This clonotype came up many times. This sample's TCRbeta library carried unique molecular identifier barcodes. MiXCR, applied by TCRdb to the PCR reads, yields one record per CDR3 protein. The sample lists about 240,000 distinct CDR3 sequences, around 12% occurring once. Sequences were derived from PBMCs from the stem cell graft donor, sampled from the stem cell graft. The J gene is TRBJ2-5, the V gene TRBV5-1; TRBD1 agrees at 10 bases. The receptor comes from a human donor who donated a stem cell graft to a child with acute lymphoblastic leukemia. The DNA for the CDR3 is TGCGCCAGCAGCGCCGACAGGGGGCAGGAGACCCAGTACTTC. As protein: CASSADRGQETQYF.